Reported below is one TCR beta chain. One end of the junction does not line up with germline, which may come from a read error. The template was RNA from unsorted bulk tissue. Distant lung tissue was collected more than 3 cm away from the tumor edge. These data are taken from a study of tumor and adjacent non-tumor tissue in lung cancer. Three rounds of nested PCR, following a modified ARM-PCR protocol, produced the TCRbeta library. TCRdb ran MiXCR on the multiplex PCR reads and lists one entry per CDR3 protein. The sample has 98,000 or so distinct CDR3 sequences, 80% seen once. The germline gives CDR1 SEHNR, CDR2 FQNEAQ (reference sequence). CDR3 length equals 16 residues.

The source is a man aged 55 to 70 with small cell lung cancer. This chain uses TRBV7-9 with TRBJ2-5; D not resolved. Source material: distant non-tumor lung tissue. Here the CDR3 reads CASSFFTGVYQETQHF. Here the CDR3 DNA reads TGTGCCAGCAGTTTTTTTACGGGCGTGTACCAAGAGACCCAGCACTTC.